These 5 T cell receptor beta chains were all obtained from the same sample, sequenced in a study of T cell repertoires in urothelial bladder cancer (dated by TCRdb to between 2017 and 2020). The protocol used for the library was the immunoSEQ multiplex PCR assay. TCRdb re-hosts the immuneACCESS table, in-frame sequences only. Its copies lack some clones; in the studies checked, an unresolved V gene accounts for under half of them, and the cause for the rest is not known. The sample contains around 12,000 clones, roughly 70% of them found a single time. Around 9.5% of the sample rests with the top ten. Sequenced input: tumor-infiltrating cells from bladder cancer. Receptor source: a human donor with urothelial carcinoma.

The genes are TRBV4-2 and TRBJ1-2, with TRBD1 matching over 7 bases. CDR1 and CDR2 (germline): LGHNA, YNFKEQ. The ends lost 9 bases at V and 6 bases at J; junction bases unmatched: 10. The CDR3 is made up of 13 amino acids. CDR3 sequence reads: CARRHRGSNGYTF. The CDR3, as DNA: TGTGCCAGACGACACAGGGGTAGCAATGGCTACACCTTC.

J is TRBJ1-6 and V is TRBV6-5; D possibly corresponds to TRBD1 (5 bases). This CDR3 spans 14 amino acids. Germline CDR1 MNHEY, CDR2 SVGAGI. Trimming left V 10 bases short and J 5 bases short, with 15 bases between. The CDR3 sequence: CAIRAGRDNSPLHF. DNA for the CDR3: TGTGCCATCAGGGCCGGGAGGGATAATTCACCCCTCCACTTT.

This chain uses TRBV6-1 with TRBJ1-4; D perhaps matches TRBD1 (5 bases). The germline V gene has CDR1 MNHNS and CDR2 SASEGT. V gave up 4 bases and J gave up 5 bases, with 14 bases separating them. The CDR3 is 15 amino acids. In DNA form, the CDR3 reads TGTGCCAGCAGTGGGATCGGGACGGGCAATGAAAAACTGTTTTTT. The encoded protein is CASSGIGTGNEKLFF.

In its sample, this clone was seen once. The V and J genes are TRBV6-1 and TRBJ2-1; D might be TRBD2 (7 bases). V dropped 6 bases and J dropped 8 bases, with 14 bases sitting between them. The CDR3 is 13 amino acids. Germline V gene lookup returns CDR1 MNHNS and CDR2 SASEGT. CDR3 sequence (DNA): TGTGCCAGCAGAGGGGGGGCCAGCGATGAGCAGTTCTTC. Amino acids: CASRGGASDEQFF.

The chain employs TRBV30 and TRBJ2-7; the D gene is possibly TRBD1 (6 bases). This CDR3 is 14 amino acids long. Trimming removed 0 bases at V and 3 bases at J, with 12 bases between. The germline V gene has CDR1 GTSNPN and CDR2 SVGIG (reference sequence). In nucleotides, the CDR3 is TGTGCCTGGAGTGTAGGGGACACTTTCTACGAGCAGTACTTC. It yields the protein CAWSVGDTFYEQYF.